The clone carrying this T cell receptor beta chain was seen a few times. No antigen is known for it. The V end lost 1 base, the J end lost 7 bases, and 14 bases lay between the germline ends. CDR3 length: 15 amino acids. CDR1 is SGHTA, CDR2 FQGNSA, per germline. Researchers used 5'RACE with constant-segment primers to make TCR alpha and TCR beta cDNA libraries that carry sample barcodes and UMIs. MiXCR, run by TCRdb on the 5' RACE reads, gives a single entry per CDR3 protein. The data contain 250,000 to 400,000 distinct CDR3 sequences, roughly an eighth of them singletons. The sample comes from a study of T-cell memory formation after mild COVID-19. Whole-study results and caveats: The CD4+ clones that contracted clustered mainly within CM and EM, and the CD8+ clones concentrated in EMRA. Within pre-infection memory, some responding clones were found, suggesting cross-reactive memory joined. Clones contracting day 15 to 85 were balanced CD4/CD8; later expanders leaned CD4+.

The chain combines TRBV7-2 with TRBJ2-1; D remains unclear. This sequence was found in a man younger than 30 who had mild COVID-19 (a few samples of this study predate the infection). Cell type and time point are not known. Sequenced input: PBMCs or a T cell subset sorted from them (not recorded which). The CDR3 DNA follows: TGTGCCAGCAGCTTAGATAGTTACCCCTCGAATGAGCAGTTCTTC. Its translation: CASSLDSYPSNEQFF.